The sequence of this T cell receptor beta chain was determined in a study of regulatory T cells in long-lasting Graves disease. General study findings and limits: Because few samples were included, accuracy may have been lower. New patients shared fewer public clonotypes (approximately 970) than persistent patients did (2,741).

Time point meaning: persistent/refractory GD, antithyroid drugs over 5 years with positive TRAb. After RNA was extracted from PBMCs, the TCR library was made from it. Investigators prepared the TCR beta libraries by applying iRepertoire HTBI primers and Arm-PCR of CDR3 regions. A single record per CDR3 protein comes from TCRdb applying MiXCR to the multiplex PCR reads. The table includes roughly 400,000 distinct CDR3 sequences, 21% detected once. This clonotype was seen a handful of times. Its specificity is not known. The sequence was collected from a female donor with Graves disease. Sequenced material: peripheral blood mononuclear cells (PBMCs), taken when the disease was refractory, from a patient treated with antithyroid drugs.

Written as DNA, the CDR3 is TGTGCCAGCAGCTGGACTTGGGGCCTAGCGGGACTGAACACCGGGGAGCTGTTTTTT. It specifies CASSWTWGLAGLNTGELFF. V is TRBV5-4 and J is TRBJ2-2; the match to TRBD2 covers 9 bases. The V and J ends lost 3 bases and 1 base, in that order; junction bases with no gene match: 13. Germline CDR1 is SGHNT and CDR2 is YYREEE (reference sequence). The CDR3 length is 19 residues.